This T cell receptor (beta chain) stems from a study of T cell repertoires in aging, cancer and after chemotherapy. Looking at the study overall: Patients with glioblastoma brain tumors were sampled before and after temozolomide-based therapy. The whole study produced a dataset of about 8.8 million TCR reads. Notes on the study in general: Loss of evenness, beyond lost richness, contributed to age-related TCR diversity decline in cancer patients.

This clonotype is judged medium-sized. Its cognate antigen is unknown. Amplification of TCR beta used genomic DNA extracted from peripheral blood. A mixed TRB-A/B primer pool amplified rearranged TRB by multiplex touch-down PCR. MiXCR was run by TCRdb on the multiplex PCR reads, yielding one entry per CDR3 protein. The profile covers about 3,000 distinct CDR3 sequences, with 20% to 25% appearing a single time and around a third taken by the ten largest. The CDR3 runs 14 residues. Germline CDR1 is KGHSH and CDR2 is LQKENI. V lost 2 bases to trimming and J lost 7 bases; unmatched junction nucleotides: 4.

This rearrangement joins TRBV18 to TRBJ2-1; 8 nucleotides line up with TRBD2. Sequenced sample: blood. The TCR sequence derives from a human donor with a solid tumor. CDR3 DNA sequence: TGTGCCAGCTCACCATTAGCGGGAATAAATGAGCAGTTCTTC. Its translation is CASSPLAGINEQFF.